The 5 T cell receptor beta chains below come from one sample, sequenced in a study of control samples from healthy donors and cancer patients. The protocol was immunoSEQ multiplex PCR, while the TCRdb copy is restricted to in-frame clones and leaves out a portion. The table has more than 75,000 clones, roughly three quarters seen once; the top ten hold more than 9%. The sequencing sample was made of blood. Receptors were obtained from a woman aged 25 to 39 in good health.

The rearrangement joins TRBV2 to TRBJ2-1, with D perhaps matching TRBD1 or TRBD2 (5 bases each). V was clipped by 0 bases and J by 5 bases, with 14 bases between them. Germline lookup yields CDR1 SNHLY and CDR2 FYNNEI. There are 16 residues in the CDR3. Written as DNA, the CDR3 is TGTGCCAGCAGTGAAGCGCTTAGTGGGACCCACAATGAGCAGTTCTTC. Encoded protein: CASSEALSGTHNEQFF.

V usage is TRBV27 and J usage is TRBJ2-7; D is perhaps TRBD2 (6 bases). V was cut by 5 bases and J by 1 base, with 9 bases left in between. Germline lookup yields CDR1 MNHEY and CDR2 SMNVEV (reference sequence). This CDR3 is 13 amino acids long. CDR3: CASSVRESYEQYF. The CDR3 DNA follows: TGTGCCAGCAGTGTCCGGGAGTCCTACGAGCAGTACTTC.

The genes are TRBV27 and TRBJ1-1, with 10 bases lining up with TRBD1. V shed 1 base and J 4 bases; nucleotides not matched to a gene: 3. The CDR3 contains 15 residues. Germline assignment: CDR1 MNHEY and CDR2 SMNVEV (reference sequence). CDR3 sequence reads: CASSLYGQGGTEAFF. Here the CDR3 DNA reads TGTGCCAGCAGTTTATACGGACAGGGGGGCACTGAAGCTTTCTTT.

The V call is TRBV13, the J call TRBJ2-5; D gene uncertain. V lost 5 bases to trimming and J lost 4 bases, with 14 bases between them. CDR3 length equals 14 residues. Germline V gene data show CDR1 as PRHDT and CDR2 as FYEKMQ (reference sequence). The CDR3 sequence: CASSLREPPETQYF. CDR3 coding DNA: TGTGCCAGCAGCCTCCGAGAGCCCCCAGAGACCCAGTACTTC. Full variable domain (outside the CDR3, taken from reference TRBV13 and TRBJ2-5): AAGVIQSPRHLIKEKRETATLKCYPIPRHDTVYWYQQGPGQDPQFLISFYEKMQSDKGSIPDRFSAQQFSDYHSELNMSSLELGDSALYFCASSLREPPETQYFGPGTRLLVL.

V is TRBV6-6 and J is TRBJ2-7; the D call may be TRBD1 or TRBD2 (5 bases each). CDR1 MNHNY and CDR2 SVGAGI come from the germline V gene (reference sequence). This CDR3 has 13 residues. Trimming cost V 5 bases and J 2 bases, with 10 bases left between them. The chain's CDR3 is CASSRDGPYEQYF. The CDR3 nucleotides read TGTGCCAGCAGTCGGGACGGACCCTACGAGCAGTACTTC.